This T cell receptor (beta chain) appears in the sequencing data of a study of identical twins (dated by TCRdb to the mid-2010s). General notes on the study: To test whether fetal clonotypes persist, this study deep-sequenced TCR alpha and beta repertoires from monozygotic twins, from unrelated adults of various ages, and from cord blood. Replicate twin experiments were performed at different times using different library preparation protocols to rule out contamination. The paper as a whole reports these results and caveats: Zero-insertion analyses could be partly confounded by invariant T cells such as MAIT and iNKT, although diverse VJ usage argued against such confounding for most clonotypes. The excess sharing between twins in beta out-of-frame sequences was weaker because fewer shared sequences reduced the signal-to-noise ratio. Abundant cord blood beta clonotypes carried fewer insertions; young adult naive repertoires showed a weaker similar trend, while memory repertoires showed none. In monozygotic twins, recombination models systematically underestimated out-of-frame TCR alpha sharing, but the models matched the sharing seen between unrelated individuals. Out-of-frame TCR alpha sequences shared between twins showed an excess of low generation-probability sequences compared with coincidental sharing between unrelated individuals. Conclusions relied on cross-sectional statistical analysis, since the same donors could not be followed over many years.

Compared with germline, V lacks 2 bases and J lacks 8 bases; bases without a gene match: 9. Based on the germline V gene (reference sequence), the CDR1 and CDR2 sequences are GTSNPN and SVGIG. From its cysteine to its phenylalanine, the CDR3 spans 14 amino acids. The only DNA kept is the CDR3, 42 bases in frame from the first base. This clonotype came up a few times. Its antigen remains undetermined. There are no base qualities to consult, and no much larger clone falls within one base. All donors were healthy Caucasians. The twin cohort comprised three pairs of female monozygotic twins, all aged about 18 to 30 years. Peripheral blood mononuclear cells were the source from which RNA for the TCR libraries was isolated. The library was made by 5' RACE. Reads for this sample came from an Illumina HiSeq 2000. Template switching introduced a universal primer binding site; the final cDNA contained a unique molecular identifier, enabling accurate counting of TCR cDNA molecules. Specific primers in the conserved constant-segment region were used to synthesize first-strand cDNA for TCR alpha and beta chains. To control for contamination, every cDNA library was double barcoded, receiving both a SMART-Mk sample barcode and Illumina barcodes. TruSeq adapter sequences, together with Illumina sample barcodes, were added in two successive PCR steps. TCR alpha and beta cDNA libraries were sequenced on the Illumina HiSeq platform with custom primers. The original pipeline was this. MiGEC was used to process raw reads and extract unique molecular identifiers, and MiXCR was used to find CDR3 positions. For each individual, recombination models were inferred using an EM algorithm with the repgenHMM and IGoR tools. The tcR package in R was used for shared clonotype analysis, with sharing normalized by the product of cloneset sizes. To study raw recombination without the effects of thymic and clonal selection, out-of-frame nonproductive sequences were analyzed. Using fastp at Q25 and MiXCR, TCRdb reprocessed the public reads and kept productive beta chains. Duplicate CDR3 protein sequences are folded into a single record with the most common DNA and genes. TCRdb assigned the V and J calls; the authors' analysis was not used. Present in this sample are more than 600,000 distinct CDR3 sequences, 18% of which were seen just once. The ten largest clones take up about 12% of the sample.

A further study also used this sample, focusing on T cells expressing NK-cell markers. The second study, in turn, reports: Three sorted T-cell subsets (CD3+CD56+NKG2C+, CD3+CD56+NKG2C- and CD3+CD56-NKG2C+) from several donors had their TCR beta-chain repertoires profiled. Among the eight sequenced donors, seven were HCMV-seropositive and one was HCMV-seronegative. To restrict sorting to alphabetaTCR-expressing T cells, an anti-gammadeltaTCR antibody was added in several experiments. For more than 5 donors, the dominant CD3+CD56+NKG2C+ clonotypes were among the top 10 CD8+ clonotypes and accounted for about 1.0-7.5% of CD8+ T cells. Those dominant clonotypes were again the most abundant among CD3+CD56-NKG2C+ cells in a few donors, at about 28.3-65%. It remained unclear whether the expanded NKG2C-expressing T cell clones were specific for HCMV antigens. Randomly selected healthy volunteers, three men and five women, were used as the eight sequenced donors. A commercial ELISA kit detecting HCMV-specific IgG in serum was used to determine HCMV serostatus. For a handful of donors, bulk peripheral blood T-cell repertoires were also sequenced from unsorted PBMC. MIGEC was used to demultiplex reads and group reads by UMI, and MiTCR was used to assemble and quantify clonotypes. To remove erroneous sequences, TCR cDNA sequences were retained only when supported by two or more reads. The tcR package was used for downstream repertoire analysis, with clonotypes matched between fractions based on CDR3 nucleotide sequence plus V segment. VDJmatch was used to annotate antigen specificity against VDJdb, with one amino acid substitution allowed in CDR3.

The chain employs TRBV30 and TRBJ1-5, with 7 bases aligning to TRBD1. The TCR was taken from a woman under 30 in good health. The specimen sequenced was PBMCs. Here is the DNA: TGTGCCTGGAGTCAGGGACAGCCTGTGGAGCCCCAGCATTTT. Translated, this is CAWSQGQPVEPQHF.